This T cell receptor (beta chain) originates from a study of persistence of HIV-infected CD4 T cells. Study information: Suppressive ART had lasted a median of approximately 8 years. Study-level results: CMV- and Gag-responding cells had lower TCRbeta richness than CD3/CD28-responding cells.

The CDR3 consists of 15 residues. V was shortened by 4 bases and J by 1 base, with 15 bases between the two germline ends. Germline V CDR1 and CDR2: SGDLS, YYNGEE. Sequencing used immunoSEQ version 4 in survey mode. Produced via immunoSEQ multiplex PCR; TCRdb's table is partial and in-frame only. This table holds 64,000 or so clones, 65% to 80% found once. An overlapping HIV-1 Gag peptide pool stimulated these cells at about 0.9 ug/peptide/mL. CD40L/CD69 double-negative CD45RO-high memory CD4+ T cells were collected. PBMCs were depleted of CD8+ T cells before stimulation. A note on this clone: The antigen is undetermined.

The rearrangement uses TRBV9 and TRBJ2-7, with a possible D match to TRBD1 (6 bases). The receptor was isolated from an adult man with HIV who was CMV-seropositive. Material: CD4+ T cells sorted from PBMCs after roughly 17-hour stimulation, obtained from a patient who received antiretroviral therapy. In nucleotides, the CDR3 is TGTGCCAGCAGCCCTCAACGGACAGCTTCCTACGAGCAGTACTTC. Its translation: CASSPQRTASYEQYF. Together with reference TRBV9 and TRBJ2-7, the CDR3 gives the full variable domain: DSGVTQTPKHLITATGQRVTLRCSPRSGDLSVYWYQQSLDQGLQFLIQYYNGEERAKGNILERFSAQQFPDLHSELNLSSLELGDSALYFCASSPQRTASYEQYFGPGTRLTVT.